This T cell receptor (beta chain) was retrieved from a study of blood T cell repertoires in COVID-19 (dated by TCRdb to the early 2020s). Study-wide context: Samples from collaborators originated in the United States, Italy and Spain and spanned both the acute and convalescent phases of COVID-19. Where available, HLA class I and class II types were obtained from metadata supplied by the sample provider rather than from assay-based typing. The samples were drawn from the first 160 participants of the ongoing ImmuneRACE study and from 950 to 1,500 subjects provided by 6 global collaborators. The prospective study material was composed of cDNA or gDNA derived from T cells, B-cell-depleted T cells, or PBMCs. Deeply sampled blood TCRbeta repertoires from subjects exposed to, actively infected with, or recovered from COVID-19 were included in the dataset. Sample metadata almost always included a de-identified subject ID, COVID-19 status, age in years and sex. The repertoires were released in a freely available public database meant as a resource for research on the immune response to SARS-CoV-2.

Per the germline V gene, MNHEY is the CDR1 and SVGAGI is the CDR2. V has 5 bases trimmed and J has 5 bases trimmed; junction bases matching no gene number 8. From the cysteine up to the phenylalanine, the CDR3 has a length of 15 residues. Here the CDR3 DNA is all that survives: 45 bases in frame from base 1. Each collaborating institution followed its own protocols to collect whole blood in K2EDTA tubes. Collaborator samples were shipped for TCRbeta analysis as frozen whole blood, isolated PBMCs, or DNA extracted from either sample type. About this clone: Its antigen remains unidentified. It has no much larger one-base neighbor in the sample; base qualities were not kept.

The immunoSEQ Assay, a bias-controlled multiplex PCR, was used to amplify TCRbeta CDR3 regions from genomic DNA. The authors' analysis ran thus. Nucleated cell counts per sample were estimated from amplification of reference gene primers within the assay. Sequence reads were collapsed and filtered to measure the absolute abundance of every unique TCRbeta CDR3 rearrangement. For each sample, productive Simpson clonality was calculated as the square root of Simpson's diversity index over productive rearrangements. Drawn from immuneACCESS, this table holds only the in-frame rearrangements with V and J called that TCRdb kept. Clones are partly lost; checked studies trace under half to an unresolved V gene and leave the rest unexplained. Clone size and the V and J calls come from that table; the DNA yielded D and trimming. This sample comprises approximately 28,000 clones, approximately 75% of them detected only once. Under 25% of the sample lies in the top ten.

Overall study outcomes, separate from this receptor: How much clinical and demographic metadata was included differed by source and by participant, and the metadata was provided uncurated.

The chain couples TRBV6-5 to TRBJ2-5, with 10 bases aligning to TRBD1. This receptor was taken from a boy aged 2 to 9 with active or convalescent COVID-19. Source material: peripheral blood. The CDR3 region reads CASSPGTGAGETQYF. The sequenced DNA: TGTGCCAGCAGTCCCGGGACAGGGGCGGGTGAGACCCAGTACTTC.